These T cell receptor beta chains were read from a single sample in a study of blood T cell repertoires in COVID-19. Sequencing was performed with immunoSEQ multiplex PCR; in TCRdb, only in-frame clones are kept and a portion is missing. The table includes hundreds of thousands of clones, about 79% detected once. The sequenced sample was peripheral blood. These receptors were obtained from an elderly man with acute or convalescent COVID-19. CDR3s include the opening cysteine and the closing phenylalanine or tryptophan. The D gene is left open where the match is weak. Expanded clones get a size class; other rows say once, few or many, or leave the size out.

TRBD1	TRBV6-5	-	TRBJ1-3	CASGDRGFGNTIYF	TGTGCCAGCGGGGACAGGGGATTTGGAAACACCATATATTTT
TRBD1	TRBV7-3	-	TRBJ1-2	CASSHGTGSGYTF	TGTGCCAGCAGCCATGGGACAGGGTCAGGCTACACCTTC
TRBD1	TRBV27	-	TRBJ2-5	CASSLQGARETQYF	TGTGCCAGCAGTTTACAGGGGGCGCGGGAGACCCAGTACTTC
-	TRBV7-2	-	TRBJ2-7	CASSFVASSYEQYF	TGTGCCAGCAGCTTTGTTGCGAGCTCCTACGAGCAGTACTTC
-	TRBV6-6	once	TRBJ1-2	CASTTRTALQVGGYTF	TGTGCCAGCACCACGAGGACAGCCCTACAGGTCGGTGGCTACACCTTC
TRBD2	TRBV20-1	once	TRBJ2-5	CSASVLVVAGILKETQYF	TGCAGTGCTAGTGTTCTGGTTGTAGCGGGAATTCTGAAGGAGACCCAGTACTTC
-	TRBV18	-	TRBJ2-7	CASSQAGFEQYF	TGTGCCAGCTCACAGGCAGGGTTCGAGCAGTACTTC
-	TRBV3-1/TRBV3-2	-	TRBJ1-1	CASSQGFRGTEAFF	TGTGCCAGCAGCCAAGGTTTTAGGGGCACTGAAGCTTTCTTT
-	TRBV5-1	-	TRBJ2-7	CASSLSGNYEQYF	TGCGCCAGCAGCTTATCCGGGAACTACGAGCAGTACTTC
TRBD1	TRBV5-1	-	TRBJ2-7	CASSLLDRASYEQYF	TGCGCCAGCAGCCTACTCGACAGGGCTAGTTACGAGCAGTACTTC
-	TRBV18	-	TRBJ1-3	CASSPPTGPLSGNTIYF	TGTGCCAGCTCACCACCTACAGGTCCTCTCTCTGGAAACACCATATATTTT
TRBD2	TRBV7-9	-	TRBJ2-7	CASTALAGGNRGEQYF	TGTGCCAGCACCGCCCTAGCGGGAGGTAATCGCGGAGAGCAGTACTTC
TRBD2	TRBV11-1	-	TRBJ2-3	CASSPFGGSGTDTQYF	TGTGCCAGCAGCCCTTTCGGGGGGTCGGGCACAGATACGCAGTATTTT
-	TRBV6-5	-	TRBJ1-5	CASSQVYQPQHF	TGTGCCAGCAGCCAGGTATATCAGCCCCAGCATTTT
TRBD1	TRBV24-1	-	TRBJ2-3	CATSAGTGITDTQYF	TGTGCCACCAGTGCAGGGACAGGGATCACAGATACGCAGTATTTT
TRBD1	TRBV6-5	-	TRBJ2-7	CASRRDRAREQYF	TGTGCCAGCAGACGGGACAGGGCCCGCGAGCAGTACTTC
TRBD2	TRBV5-1	-	TRBJ2-7	CASSFWTSGYEQYF	TGCGCCAGCAGCTTCTGGACTAGCGGGTACGAGCAGTACTTC
-	TRBV10-2	-	TRBJ1-2	CASSEGSYGYTF	TGCGCCAGCAGTGAAGGGAGTTATGGCTACACCTTC
TRBD1	TRBV15	-	TRBJ2-2	CATSVPRDRVTPGELFF	TGTGCCACCAGCGTCCCCCGGGACAGGGTGACGCCCGGGGAGCTGTTTTTT
TRBD2	TRBV12-3/TRBV12-4	-	TRBJ2-7	CASGLAGYEQYF	TGTGCCTCTGGACTAGCGGGCTACGAGCAGTACTTC
TRBD1	TRBV11-2	-	TRBJ1-2	CASSFGTGNLNYGYTF	TGTGCCAGCAGCTTCGGGACAGGTAACCTTAACTATGGCTACACCTTC
TRBD1	TRBV19	-	TRBJ2-3	CASVSGQGPDTQYF	TGTGCCAGTGTATCGGGACAGGGCCCAGATACGCAGTATTTT
TRBD1	TRBV5-8	-	TRBJ1-5	CASTLMTGSGSNQPQHF	TGTGCCAGCACCTTAATGACAGGGAGTGGGAGCAATCAGCCCCAGCATTTT
-	TRBV19	few	TRBJ1-5	CASRRRQLNQPQHF	TGTGCCAGTAGAAGGAGACAGCTTAATCAGCCCCAGCATTTT
-	TRBV27	-	TRBJ1-6	CASSSQGPNSPLHF	TGTGCCAGCAGTTCCCAGGGCCCTAATTCACCCCTCCACTTT
-	TRBV6-5	-	TRBJ1-5	CASSVGAVNQPQHF	TGTGCCAGCAGCGTCGGAGCGGTGAATCAGCCCCAGCATTTT
TRBD1	TRBV18	-	TRBJ2-7	CASSPGPGQSLGEQYF	TGTGCCAGCTCACCCGGCCCGGGACAGAGCCTTGGGGAGCAGTACTTC
-	TRBV18	-	TRBJ1-1	CASSPDREAEAFF	TGTGCCAGCTCTCCAGACCGGGAGGCTGAAGCTTTCTTT
TRBD1	TRBV29-1	-	TRBJ1-2	CSVGGTGGVYGYTF	TGCAGCGTTGGTGGGACAGGGGGAGTCTATGGCTACACCTTC
TRBD1	TRBV5-6	-	TRBJ1-1	CASSWGQGVNTEAFF	TGTGCCAGCAGCTGGGGACAGGGGGTGAACACTGAAGCTTTCTTT
TRBD2	TRBV5-1	-	TRBJ2-1	CASSSTSAISYNEQFF	TGCGCCAGCAGCTCGACTAGCGCGATCTCCTACAATGAGCAGTTCTTC
TRBD1	TRBV24-1	-	TRBJ2-3	CATSDTTGLDTQYF	TGTGCCACCAGTGATACGACAGGGTTAGATACGCAGTATTTT
TRBD1	TRBV28	-	TRBJ1-4	CASSYLGQGSNEKLFF	TGTGCCAGCAGTTACCTGGGACAGGGGTCGAATGAAAAACTGTTTTTT
-	TRBV12-3/TRBV12-4	-	TRBJ1-1	CASSSTWAEAFF	TGTGCCAGCAGCTCGACTTGGGCTGAAGCTTTCTTT
-	TRBV7-9	few	TRBJ2-2	CASPDRDEAGELFF	TGTGCCAGCCCTGACCGAGATGAGGCCGGGGAGCTGTTTTTT
-	TRBV21-1	-	TRBJ2-6	CASSKGGGAGANVLTF	TGTGCCAGCAGCAAAGGAGGGGGGGCTGGGGCCAACGTCCTGACTTTC
-	TRBV7-2	-	TRBJ1-1	CASSLVDRNMNTEAFF	TGTGCCAGCAGCTTAGTAGACAGGAACATGAACACTGAAGCTTTCTTT
-	TRBV24-1	-	TRBJ1-5	CATSDLGRGGNQPQHF	TGTGCCACCAGTGATTTGGGCAGGGGAGGCAATCAGCCCCAGCATTTT
TRBD2	TRBV7-9	-	TRBJ2-1	CASSLSGGADEQFF	TGTGCCAGCAGCTTAAGCGGGGGGGCGGATGAGCAGTTCTTC
-	TRBV6-1	-	TRBJ1-4	CASSEVQGFSEKLFF	TGTGCCAGCAGTGAAGTGCAGGGTTTTTCTGAAAAACTGTTTTTT
-	TRBV7-9	-	TRBJ2-2	CASSLRDGRDTGELFF	TGTGCCAGCAGCTTACGAGACGGGAGAGATACCGGGGAGCTGTTTTTT
-	TRBV9	-	TRBJ1-1	CASSVAGGAPRTEAFF	TGTGCCAGCAGCGTAGCTGGAGGGGCCCCCAGGACTGAAGCTTTCTTT
-	TRBV6-2/TRBV6-3	few	TRBJ2-5	CASSPRLGGETQYF	TGTGCCAGCAGTCCGAGACTAGGTGGGGAGACCCAGTACTTC
-	TRBV7-9	-	TRBJ1-4	CASSLAGFGINEKLFF	TGTGCCAGCAGCTTAGCAGGTTTCGGGATAAATGAAAAACTGTTTTTT
-	TRBV4-2	-	TRBJ1-3	CASSTKVIQGPLSGNTIYF	TGTGCCAGCAGCACAAAGGTGATACAGGGTCCCCTCTCTGGAAACACCATATATTTT
-	TRBV11-3	-	TRBJ1-1	CASSLGRNTEAFF	TGTGCCAGCAGCCTAGGGAGGAACACTGAAGCTTTCTTT
-	TRBV28	-	TRBJ1-2	CASTVDRPAGYTF	TGTGCCAGCACCGTAGACAGGCCCGCGGGCTACACCTTC
-	TRBV5-5	-	TRBJ2-7	CASSAGGGATYEQYF	TGTGCCAGCAGCGCTGGAGGGGGCGCAACCTACGAGCAGTACTTC
-	TRBV18	-	TRBJ1-1	CASSPEKLMNTEAFF	TGTGCCAGCTCACCAGAAAAGCTAATGAACACTGAAGCTTTCTTT
TRBD1	TRBV18	-	TRBJ1-1	CASSPGQGARTEAFF	TGTGCCAGCTCACCGGGACAGGGGGCGCGCACTGAAGCTTTCTTT
-	TRBV30	-	TRBJ1-2	CAWSVPPGGYTF	TGTGCCTGGAGTGTACCCCCCGGTGGCTACACCTTC
-	TRBV10-1	few	TRBJ1-2	CASSPSEGYGYTF	TGCGCCAGCAGTCCGAGTGAGGGCTATGGCTACACCTTC
-	TRBV2	-	TRBJ1-2	CASSRGSGTDYGYTF	TGTGCCAGCAGTCGGGGGTCTGGTACAGACTATGGCTACACCTTC
TRBD2	TRBV6-6	-	TRBJ2-5	CASSSKRGGETQYF	TGTGCCAGCAGTTCTAAGCGGGGGGGAGAGACCCAGTACTTC